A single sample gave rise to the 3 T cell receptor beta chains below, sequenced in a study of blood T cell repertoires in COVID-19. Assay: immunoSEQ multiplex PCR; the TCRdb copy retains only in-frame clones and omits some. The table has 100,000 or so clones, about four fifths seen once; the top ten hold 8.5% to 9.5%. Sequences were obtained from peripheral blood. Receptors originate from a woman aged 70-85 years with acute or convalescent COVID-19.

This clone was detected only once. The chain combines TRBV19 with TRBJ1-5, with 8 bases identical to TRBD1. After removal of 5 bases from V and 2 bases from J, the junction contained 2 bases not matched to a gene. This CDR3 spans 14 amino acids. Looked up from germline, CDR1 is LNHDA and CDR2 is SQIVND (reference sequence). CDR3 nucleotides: TGTGCCAGTAGTTCGACAGGGGGCAATCAGCCCCAGCATTTT. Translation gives CASSSTGGNQPQHF.

CDR3 nucleotides: TGTGCCAGCAGCCTAATGCTAGGGGGAGAGACCCAGTACTTC. This codes for CASSLMLGGETQYF. The V call is TRBV3-1 (or the pseudogene TRBV3-2), the J call TRBJ2-5; perhaps TRBD1 as D (6 bases). The germline CDR1 and CDR2 sequences are LGHDT and YNNKEL (reference sequence). Trimming pared 4 bases from V and 4 bases from J, leaving 13 bases between. This CDR3 is built from 14 residues.

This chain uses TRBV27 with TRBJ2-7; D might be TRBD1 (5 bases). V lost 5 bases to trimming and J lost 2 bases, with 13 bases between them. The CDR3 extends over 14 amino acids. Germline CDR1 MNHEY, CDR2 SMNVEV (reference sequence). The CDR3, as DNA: TGTGCCAGCAGTCCCGGACACGACACCTACGAGCAGTACTTC. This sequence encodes CASSPGHDTYEQYF.